This entry describes one TCR beta chain. Antigen specificity is unknown. A mixed TRB-A/B primer pool amplified rearranged TRB by multiplex touch-down PCR. TCRdb analysed the multiplex PCR reads with MiXCR anew, one entry per CDR3 protein. The profile shows about 9,200 distinct CDR3 sequences, roughly two fifths of them singletons. TCR beta rearrangements were amplified from peripheral blood genomic DNA. The V gene lost 0 bases and the J gene lost 5 bases, with 16 bases spanning the gap. The CDR3 length is 16 residues. Germline V gives CDR1 SGHNT, CDR2 YENEEA. The data are from a study of T cell repertoires in aging, cancer and after chemotherapy. Study-level points and caveats: Median generation probability rose over the chemotherapy interval in each cancer cohort, suggesting rebound thymic output. Compared with age-matched healthy donors, untreated hematological or solid cancer patients showed higher blood TCR clonality.

Sequencing used blood. This sequence originates from a human donor in good health. The genes are TRBV11-3 and TRBJ2-5; maybe TRBD2 (5 bases). The CDR3 bases are TGTGCCAGCAGCTTAGAACACGGACTTTTGTGGGAGACCCAGTACTTC. It codes for CASSLEHGLLWETQYF.